The TCR beta chain described here comes from a study of CD8 T cells in ankylosing spondylitis. Whole-study results and caveats: Prior work had noted some motif variants in reactive arthritis blood and synovial fluid. A motif of fewer than ten highly homologous TCR beta variants was seen as apparently characteristic of ankylosing spondylitis blood. Disease-linked clones, CD8+, were relatively rare in peripheral blood.

As to this clonotype: The antigen is unknown.

Researchers built TCR beta libraries using quantitative 5'-RACE with molecular barcodes. One entry per CDR3 protein, called by TCRdb with MiXCR from the 5' RACE reads. The data show about 250,000 distinct CDR3 sequences, 30% to 40% seen once. Trimming pared 5 bases from V and 9 bases from J, leaving 20 bases between. Germline assignment: CDR1 SEHNR and CDR2 FQNEAQ (reference sequence). The CDR3 consists of 14 residues. This receptor was taken from a male donor with ankylosing spondylitis or in good health (not recorded which). The rearrangement joins TRBV7-9 to TRBJ2-7, with D perhaps given as TRBD1 or TRBD2 (5 bases each). The specimen sequenced was blood, either unsorted or a sorted T cell fraction (not recorded which). The CDR3 DNA sequence: TGTGCCAGCAGCCCCAATCGGGACCCGGTGGGGCAGTACTTC. This codes for CASSPNRDPVGQYF. The variable domain in full, with the rest retrieved from reference TRBV7-9 and TRBJ2-7, is DTGVSQNPRHKITKRGQNVTFRCDPISEHNRLYWYRQTLGQGPEFLTYFQNEAQLEKSRLLSDRFSAERPKGSFSTLEIQRTEQGDSAMYLCASSPNRDPVGQYFGPGTRLTVT.